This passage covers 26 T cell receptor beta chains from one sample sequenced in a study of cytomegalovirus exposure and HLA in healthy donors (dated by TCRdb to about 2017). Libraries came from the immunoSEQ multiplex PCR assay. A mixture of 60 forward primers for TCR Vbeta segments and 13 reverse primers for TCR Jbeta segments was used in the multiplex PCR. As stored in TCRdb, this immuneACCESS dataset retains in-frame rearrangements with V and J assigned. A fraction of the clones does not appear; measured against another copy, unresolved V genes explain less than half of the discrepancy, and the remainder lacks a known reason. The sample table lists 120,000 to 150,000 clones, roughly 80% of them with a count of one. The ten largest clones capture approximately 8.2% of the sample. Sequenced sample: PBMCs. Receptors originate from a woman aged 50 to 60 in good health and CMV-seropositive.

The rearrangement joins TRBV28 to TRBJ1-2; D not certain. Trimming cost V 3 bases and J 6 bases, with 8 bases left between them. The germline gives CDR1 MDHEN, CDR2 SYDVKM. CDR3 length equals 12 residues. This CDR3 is CASSLSFDGYTF. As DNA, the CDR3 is TGTGCCAGCAGTTTGAGTTTCGATGGCTACACCTTC.

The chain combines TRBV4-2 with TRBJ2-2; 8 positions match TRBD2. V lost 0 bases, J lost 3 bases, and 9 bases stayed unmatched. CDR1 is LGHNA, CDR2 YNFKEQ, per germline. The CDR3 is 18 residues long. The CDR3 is CASSQELAGTVDTGELFF. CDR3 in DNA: TGTGCCAGCAGCCAAGAATTAGCGGGGACTGTTGACACCGGGGAGCTGTTTTTT.

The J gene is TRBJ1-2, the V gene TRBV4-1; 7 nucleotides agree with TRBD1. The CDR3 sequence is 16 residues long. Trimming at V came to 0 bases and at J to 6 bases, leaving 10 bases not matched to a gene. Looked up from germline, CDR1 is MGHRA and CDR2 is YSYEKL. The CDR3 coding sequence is TGCGCCAGCAGCCAAGATGAGCACCAAACAGGGGATGGCTACACCTTC. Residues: CASSQDEHQTGDGYTF.

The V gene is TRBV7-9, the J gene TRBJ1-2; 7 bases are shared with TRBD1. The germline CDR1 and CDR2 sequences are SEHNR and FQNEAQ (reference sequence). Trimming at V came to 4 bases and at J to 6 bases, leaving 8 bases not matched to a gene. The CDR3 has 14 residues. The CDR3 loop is CASSYRGADDGYTF. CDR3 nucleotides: TGTGCCAGCAGCTACAGGGGAGCCGATGATGGCTACACCTTC.

CDR3 loop: CASSQTGGNYGYTF. CDR3 in DNA: TGTGCCAGCAGTCAGACAGGGGGCAACTATGGCTACACCTTC. The chain links TRBV27 to TRBJ1-2; 10 positions agree with TRBD1. The V gene's germline CDR1 is MNHEY and CDR2 SMNVEV (reference sequence). J lost 2 bases, V lost 5 bases, and 2 bases had no gene match. The CDR3 has 14 residues.

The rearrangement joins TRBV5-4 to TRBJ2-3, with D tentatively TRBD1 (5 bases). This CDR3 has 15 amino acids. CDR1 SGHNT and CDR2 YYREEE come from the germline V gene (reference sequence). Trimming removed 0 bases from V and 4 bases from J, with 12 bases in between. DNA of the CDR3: TGTGCCAGCAGCTTGGATCCAGGGTCGGCAGATACGCAGTATTTT. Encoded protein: CASSLDPGSADTQYF.

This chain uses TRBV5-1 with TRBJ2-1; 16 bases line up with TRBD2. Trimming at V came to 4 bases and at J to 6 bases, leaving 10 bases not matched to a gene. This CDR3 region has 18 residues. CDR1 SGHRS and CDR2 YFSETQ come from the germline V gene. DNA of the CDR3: TGCGCCAGCAGCGTATTACCGGGACTAGCGGGGGGGCGCAATGAGCAGTTCTTC. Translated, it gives CASSVLPGLAGGRNEQFF. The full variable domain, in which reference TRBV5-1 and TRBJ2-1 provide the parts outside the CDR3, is KAGVTQTPRYLIKTRGQQVTLSCSPISGHRSVSWYQQTPGQGLQFLFEYFSETQRNKGNFPGRFSGRQFSNSRSEMNVSTLELGDSALYLCASSVLPGLAGGRNEQFFGPGTRLTVL.

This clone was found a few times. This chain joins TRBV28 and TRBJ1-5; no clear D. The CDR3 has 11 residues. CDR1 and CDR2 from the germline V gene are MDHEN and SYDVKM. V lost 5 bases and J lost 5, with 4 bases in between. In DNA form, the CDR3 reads TGTGCCAGCAGTCGTTATCAGCCCCAGCATTTT. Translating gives CASSRYQPQHF.

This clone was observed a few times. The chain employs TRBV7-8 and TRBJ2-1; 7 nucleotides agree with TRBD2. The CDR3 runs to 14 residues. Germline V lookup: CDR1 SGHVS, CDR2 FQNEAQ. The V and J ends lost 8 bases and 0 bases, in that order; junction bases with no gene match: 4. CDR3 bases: TGTGCCAGCGGGCGGGGGAGCTCCTACAATGAGCAGTTCTTC. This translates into CASGRGSSYNEQFF.

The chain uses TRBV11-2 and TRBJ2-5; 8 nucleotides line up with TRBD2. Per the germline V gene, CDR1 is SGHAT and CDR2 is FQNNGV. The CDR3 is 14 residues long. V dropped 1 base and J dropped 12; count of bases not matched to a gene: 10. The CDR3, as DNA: TGTGCCAGCAGCTTAGGTCCAGCGGGGGATCTCAAGTACTTC. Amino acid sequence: CASSLGPAGDLKYF.

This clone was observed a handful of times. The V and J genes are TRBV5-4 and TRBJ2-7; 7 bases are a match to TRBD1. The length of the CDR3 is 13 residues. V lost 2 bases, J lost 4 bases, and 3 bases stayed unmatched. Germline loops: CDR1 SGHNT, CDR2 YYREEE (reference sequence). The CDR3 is CASSFDREYEQYF. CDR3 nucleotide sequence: TGTGCCAGCAGCTTCGACAGGGAATACGAGCAGTACTTC.

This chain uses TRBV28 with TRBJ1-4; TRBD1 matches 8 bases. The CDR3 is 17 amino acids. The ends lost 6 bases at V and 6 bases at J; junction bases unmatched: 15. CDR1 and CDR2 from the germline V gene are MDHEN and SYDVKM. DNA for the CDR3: TGTGCCAGCAGCCAAGGACAGGGAAAGCCCCAGGATGAAAAACTGTTTTTT. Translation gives CASSQGQGKPQDEKLFF.

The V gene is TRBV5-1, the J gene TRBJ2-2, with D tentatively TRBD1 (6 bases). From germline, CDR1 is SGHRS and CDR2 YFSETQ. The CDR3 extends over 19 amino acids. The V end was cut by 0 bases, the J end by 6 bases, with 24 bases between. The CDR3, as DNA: TGCGCCAGCAGCTTGGATCTTGCAGGGGCCCCAGGAGAGGCCGGGGAGCTGTTTTTT. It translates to CASSLDLAGAPGEAGELFF.

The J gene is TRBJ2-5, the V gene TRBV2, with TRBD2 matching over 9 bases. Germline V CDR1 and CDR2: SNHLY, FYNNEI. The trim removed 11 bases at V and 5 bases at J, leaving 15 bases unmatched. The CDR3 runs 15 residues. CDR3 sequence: CAHGRGGTGRETQYF. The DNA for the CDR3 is TGTGCCCATGGGCGGGGGGGCACCGGACGGGAGACCCAGTACTTC.

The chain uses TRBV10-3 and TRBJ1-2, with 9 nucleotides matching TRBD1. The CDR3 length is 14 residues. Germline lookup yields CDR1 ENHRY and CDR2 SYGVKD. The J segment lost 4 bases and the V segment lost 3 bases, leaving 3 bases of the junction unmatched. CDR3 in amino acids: CAISEQGAPYGYTF. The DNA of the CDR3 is TGTGCCATCAGTGAACAGGGGGCCCCCTATGGCTACACCTTC.

The CDR3 sequence is CAISGRDSDTGELFF. CDR3 in DNA: TGTGCCATCAGCGGGAGGGACTCCGACACCGGGGAGCTGTTTTTT. J is TRBJ2-2 and V is TRBV10-3; 8 nucleotides agree with TRBD2. This CDR3 contains 15 residues. Unmatched junction bases numbered 6, after V lost 6 bases and J lost 3 bases. Germline V CDR1 and CDR2: ENHRY, SYGVKD.

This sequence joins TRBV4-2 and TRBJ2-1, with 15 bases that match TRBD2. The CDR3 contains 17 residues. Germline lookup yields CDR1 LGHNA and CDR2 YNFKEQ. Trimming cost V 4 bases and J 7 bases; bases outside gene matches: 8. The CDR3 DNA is TGTGCCAGCAGCCGCTGGACTAGCGGGGGGGCGGATAATGAGCAGTTCTTC. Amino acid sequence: CASSRWTSGGADNEQFF.

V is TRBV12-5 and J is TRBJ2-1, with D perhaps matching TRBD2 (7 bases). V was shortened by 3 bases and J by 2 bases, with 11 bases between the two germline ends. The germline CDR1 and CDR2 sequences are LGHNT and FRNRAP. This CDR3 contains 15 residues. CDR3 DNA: TGTGCTAGTGGTTTCGGCGGGGGCCCCTACAATGAGCAGTTCTTC. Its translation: CASGFGGGPYNEQFF.

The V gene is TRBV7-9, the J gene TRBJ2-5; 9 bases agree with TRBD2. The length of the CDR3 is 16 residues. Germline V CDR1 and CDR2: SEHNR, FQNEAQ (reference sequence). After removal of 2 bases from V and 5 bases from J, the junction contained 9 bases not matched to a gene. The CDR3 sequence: CASSLLAGGAEETQYF. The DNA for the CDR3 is TGTGCCAGCAGCTTACTCGCGGGGGGGGCAGAGGAGACCCAGTACTTC.

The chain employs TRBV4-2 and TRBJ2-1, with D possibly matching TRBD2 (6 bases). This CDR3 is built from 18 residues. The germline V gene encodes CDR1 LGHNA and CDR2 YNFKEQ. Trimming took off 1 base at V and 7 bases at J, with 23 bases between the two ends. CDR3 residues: CASSQGRTEGLGRNEQFF. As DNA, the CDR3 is TGTGCCAGCAGCCAAGGGAGGACGGAGGGGTTAGGCCGTAATGAGCAGTTCTTC.

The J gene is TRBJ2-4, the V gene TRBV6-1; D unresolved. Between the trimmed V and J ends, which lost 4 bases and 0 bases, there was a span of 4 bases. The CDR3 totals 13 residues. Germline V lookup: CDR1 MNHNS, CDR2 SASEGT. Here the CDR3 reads CASSAIAKNIQYF. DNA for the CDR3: TGTGCCAGCAGTGCTATAGCCAAAAACATTCAGTACTTC.

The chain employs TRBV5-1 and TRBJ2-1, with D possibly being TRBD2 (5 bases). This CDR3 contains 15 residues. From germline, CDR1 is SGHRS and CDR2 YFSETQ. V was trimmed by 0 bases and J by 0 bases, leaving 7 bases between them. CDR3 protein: CASSLDGNSYNEQFF. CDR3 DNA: TGCGCCAGCAGCTTGGACGGGAACTCCTACAATGAGCAGTTCTTC.

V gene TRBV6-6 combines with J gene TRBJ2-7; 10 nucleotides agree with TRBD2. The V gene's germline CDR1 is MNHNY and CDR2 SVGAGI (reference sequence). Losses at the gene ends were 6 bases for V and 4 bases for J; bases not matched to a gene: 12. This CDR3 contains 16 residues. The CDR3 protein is CASSKTTSGVGYEQYF. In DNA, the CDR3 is TGTGCCAGCAGCAAAACCACTAGCGGGGTAGGGTACGAGCAGTACTTC.

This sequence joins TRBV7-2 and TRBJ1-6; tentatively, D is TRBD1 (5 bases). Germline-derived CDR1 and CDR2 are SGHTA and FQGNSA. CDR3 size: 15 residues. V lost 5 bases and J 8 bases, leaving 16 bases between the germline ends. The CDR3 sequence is CASSGTDSPHSPLHF. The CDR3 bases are TGTGCCAGCAGCGGAACAGACAGCCCACATTCACCCCTCCACTTT.

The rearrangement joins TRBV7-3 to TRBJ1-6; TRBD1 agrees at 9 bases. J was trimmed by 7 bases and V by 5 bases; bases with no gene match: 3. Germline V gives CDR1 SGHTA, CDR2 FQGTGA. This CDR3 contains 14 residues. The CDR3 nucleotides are TGTGCCAGCAGCGAAACAGGGGGCAATTCACCCCTCCACTTT. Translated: CASSETGGNSPLHF.

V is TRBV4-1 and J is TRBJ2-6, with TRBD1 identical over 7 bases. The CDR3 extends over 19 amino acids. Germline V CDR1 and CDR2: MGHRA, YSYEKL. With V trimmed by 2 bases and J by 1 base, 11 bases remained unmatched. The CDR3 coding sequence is TGCGCCAGCAGCCAATGGGGTAGGGGGCCCATTTCTGGGGCCAACGTCCTGACTTTC. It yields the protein CASSQWGRGPISGANVLTF.